A single sample is the source of the 15 T cell receptor beta chains below, sequenced in a study of T cells in Graves' hyperthyroidism and ophthalmopathy. Authors of the study amplified TCR beta CDR3 regions from RNA transcripts. RT-PCR in the first round (using the HTBI primer set) targeted the TCR CDR3. TCRdb re-derived calls from the multiplex PCR reads in MiXCR, one entry per CDR3 protein. The sample includes 250,000 to 300,000 distinct CDR3 sequences, 15% to 20% seen only once; the top ten take less than 45%. Material for sequencing was blood. These receptors all stem from a man in his fifties or sixties with Graves' ophthalmopathy.

This clonotype showed up many times. The chain uses TRBV14 and TRBJ2-7, with 8 positions matching TRBD2. V lost 3 bases and J lost 6; bases outside the gene matches: 13. In germline, CDR1 is SGHDN, CDR2 FVKESK. The CDR3 contains 16 residues. The CDR3 DNA follows: TGTGCCAGCAGCCAGCCTCTTATGGGCGGGAGGATCGAGCAGTACTTC. This translates into CASSQPLMGGRIEQYF. The full variable domain, in which reference TRBV14 and TRBJ2-7 provide the parts outside the CDR3, is EAGVTQFPSHSVIEKGQTVTLRCDPISGHDNLYWYRRVMGKEIKFLLHFVKESKQDESGMPNNRFLAERTGGTYSTLKVQPAELEDSGVYFCASSQPLMGGRIEQYFGPGTRLTVT.

This clonotype has a count of ten or more. The chain recombines TRBV3-1 with TRBJ1-5; D gene unclear. Trimming took 3 bases from V and 2 from J, leaving 11 bases between them. Per the germline V gene, CDR1 is LGHDT and CDR2 is YNNKEL (reference sequence). CDR3 length equals 15 residues. CDR3 in DNA: TGTGCCAGCAGCCAGCGTCCGACGGGCAATCAGCCCCAGCATTTT. Translating gives CASSQRPTGNQPQHF.

In the case of this clonotype: It may be a read error: a sequence one base away is much more abundant. The chain joins TRBV20-1 to TRBJ2-1; TRBD2 aligns across 7 bases. In germline, CDR1 is DFQATT, CDR2 SNEGSKA (reference sequence). This CDR3 spans 13 amino acids. The ends lost 3 bases at V and 4 bases at J; junction bases unmatched: 3. CDR3 nucleotides: TGCAGTGCTAGTCCCGGGGGGTACAATGAGCAGTTCTTC. This sequence encodes CSASPGGYNEQFF.

This clonotype was picked up many times. The chain employs TRBV30 and TRBJ2-1; 9 bases fit TRBD2. CDR1 and CDR2 from the germline V gene are GTSNPN and SVGIG (reference sequence). This CDR3 has 16 amino acids. The ends lost 3 bases at V and 2 bases at J; junction bases unmatched: 8. The CDR3 loop is CAWSGASGITYNEQFF. In nucleotides, the CDR3 is TGTGCCTGGAGCGGGGCTAGCGGGATCACCTACAATGAGCAGTTCTTC.

This chain uses TRBV6-2 or TRBV6-3 with TRBJ2-1; 12 bases are shared with TRBD1. Trimming removed 5 bases from V and 5 bases from J; junction bases left unmatched: 7. CDR1 and CDR2 (germline): MNHEY, SVGEGT. CDR3 length: 16 amino acids. This chain's CDR3 is CASSDTGQGAHNEQFF. CDR3 coding DNA: TGTGCCAGCAGTGACACGGGACAGGGGGCCCACAATGAGCAGTTCTTC.

The V gene is TRBV10-2, the J gene TRBJ2-1, with TRBD2 matching over 11 bases. The CDR3 consists of 19 residues. CDR1 is WSHSY and CDR2 is SAAADI in the germline V gene. V shed 4 bases, J shed 0 bases, and the junction held 11 bases outside the gene matches. The CDR3 DNA reads TGCGCCAGCAGTGGACCGGGGACTAGCGGAGAAGACTCCTACAATGAGCAGTTCTTC. Amino acid sequence: CASSGPGTSGEDSYNEQFF.

This CDR3 reads CSVETGEWTGELFF. Here the CDR3 DNA reads TGCAGCGTTGAAACAGGGGAATGGACCGGGGAGCTGTTTTTT. The chain uses TRBV29-1 and TRBJ2-2; TRBD1 matches at 7 bases. V shed 2 bases and J 5 bases; nucleotides not matched to a gene: 5. CDR3 length: 14 residues. CDR1 SQVTM and CDR2 ANQGSEA come from the germline V gene.

This clonotype was seen more than once but under ten times. V is TRBV6-1 and J is TRBJ1-2; D is unclear. This CDR3 is 16 amino acids long. CDR1 is MNHNS and CDR2 is SASEGT in the germline V gene. V was cut by 2 bases and J by 3 bases, with 16 bases left in between. The CDR3 here is CASSERVTSAHYGYTF. In DNA, the CDR3 is TGTGCCAGCAGTGAAAGGGTAACATCCGCTCACTATGGCTACACCTTC.

This clonotype was observed many times. The chain uses TRBV20-1 and TRBJ2-5; 7 bases agree with TRBD2. This CDR3 region has 14 residues. The germline gives CDR1 DFQATT, CDR2 SNEGSKA (reference sequence). Trimming at V came to 6 bases and at J to 5 bases, leaving 12 bases not matched to a gene. CDR3 sequence reads: CSARVGGSRETQYF. CDR3 DNA: TGCAGTGCCCGCGTCGGCGGGAGTCGTGAGACCCAGTACTTC.

V and J are TRBV5-4 and TRBJ2-1; TRBD2 matches at 7 bases. Germline CDR1 SGHNT, CDR2 YYREEE (reference sequence). V gave up 9 bases and J gave up 4 bases; unmatched junction bases: 7. The CDR3 length is 13 residues. CDR3 in DNA: TGTGCCACCACAACCGGGAGGTACAATGAGCAGTTCTTC. This gives the protein CATTTGRYNEQFF.

The chain joins TRBV25-1 to TRBJ1-1; 7 bases map to TRBD1. V was pared by 4 bases and J by 4 bases, with 6 bases of the junction left unmatched. There are 14 residues in the CDR3. Germline V gene lookup returns CDR1 MGHDK and CDR2 SYGVNS. The CDR3: CASSVATGITEAFF. The CDR3 DNA reads as TGTGCCAGCAGTGTCGCGACAGGGATCACTGAAGCTTTCTTT.

A remark on this clonotype: A read error likely explains this, since a far larger clone differs by one base. Given the absence of the conserved phenylalanine or tryptophan at the CDR3 end, a read error is likely. This rearrangement joins TRBV7-9 to TRBJ2-5; D unresolved. This CDR3 has 11 amino acids. The V end lost 4 bases, the J end lost 5 bases, and 5 bases lay between the germline ends. Germline CDR1 and CDR2: SEHNR and FQNEAQ (reference sequence). The CDR3, as DNA: TGTGCCAGCAGCTCCGGGGAGACCCAGTACCTC. Protein: CASSSGETQYL.

The chain couples TRBV5-1 to TRBJ2-4; 12 bases are a match to TRBD1. Per the germline V gene, CDR1 is SGHRS and CDR2 is YFSETQ. CDR3 length: 15 residues. Trimming at V came to 4 bases and at J to 6 bases, leaving 5 bases not matched to a gene. The CDR3 DNA reads TGCGCCAGCAGCCACGGGACAGGGGGCATAAACATTCAGTACTTC. Its translation is CASSHGTGGINIQYF. Using reference TRBV5-1 and TRBJ2-4 for the parts outside the CDR3, the full variable domain is KAGVTQTPRYLIKTRGQQVTLSCSPISGHRSVSWYQQTPGQGLQFLFEYFSETQRNKGNFPGRFSGRQFSNSRSEMNVSTLELGDSALYLCASSHGTGGINIQYFGAGTRLSVL.

The genes are TRBV7-2 and TRBJ2-1; D not resolved. The germline V gene has CDR1 SGHTA and CDR2 FQGNSA. The CDR3 runs to 14 residues. The V and J ends lost 1 base and 3 bases respectively, with 7 bases between them. In DNA, the CDR3 is TGTGCCAGCAGCTTAGACCAGTTCTACAATGAGCAGTTCTTC. This codes for CASSLDQFYNEQFF.

The sample holds many counts of this clonotype. The J gene is TRBJ2-7, the V gene TRBV7-2; TRBD1 aligns across 9 bases. Germline-derived CDR1 and CDR2 are SGHTA and FQGNSA. Trimming cost V 2 bases and J 5 bases; bases outside gene matches: 7. The CDR3 is made up of 15 amino acids. CDR3: CASSLRDRVPDEQYF. DNA for the CDR3: TGTGCCAGCAGCTTAAGGGACAGGGTCCCCGACGAGCAGTACTTC.